Listed below are T cell receptor beta chains from one sample, sequenced in a study of technical replicates of blood from several donors. Assay used: immunoSEQ multiplex PCR; TCRdb lists only in-frame clones, some missing. The profile shows 40,000 to 60,000 clones, roughly nine tenths of them singletons. Sequencing was carried out using PBMCs. These receptors were obtained from a human donor in good health. Some clones in this sample may be carry-over from other donors' samples. Both conserved end residues are part of each CDR3. A D gene is named only where the DNA matches it firmly. Clone size is not always given. Where it is, it says once, few, many or a class for expanded clones.

TRBD2,TRBV15,TRBJ2-1,-,CATSPPGSGPPISYNEQFF,TGTGCCACCAGCCCCCCTGGTAGCGGGCCACCTATCTCCTACAATGAGCAGTTCTTC
-,TRBV4-1,TRBJ2-1,-,CASSQDRRTTSYNEQFF,TGCGCCAGCAGCCAAGATAGACGAACTACCTCCTACAATGAGCAGTTCTTC
-,TRBV9,TRBJ2-2,-,CASSAYTGELFF,TGTGCCAGCAGCGCGTACACCGGGGAGCTGTTTTTT
-,TRBV11-2,TRBJ2-5,-,CASSQIIWETQYF,TGTGCCAGCAGCCAGATTATATGGGAGACCCAGTACTTC
TRBD1,TRBV5-1,TRBJ2-7,once,CASDKPTGTGEYEQYF,TGCGCCAGCGACAAGCCGACCGGGACAGGGGAGTACGAGCAGTACTTC
TRBD1,TRBV5-1,TRBJ1-2,-,CASSLVAGGNYGYTF,TGCGCCAGCAGCTTGGTGGCAGGGGGGAACTATGGCTACACCTTC
-,TRBV7-9,TRBJ2-7,-,CASSLLSTYEQYF,TGTGCCAGCAGCTTATTAAGCACCTACGAGCAGTACTTC
-,TRBV30,TRBJ1-6,-,CAWTQGPGKSPLHF,TGTGCCTGGACCCAGGGCCCCGGTAAATCACCCCTCCACTTT
TRBD2,TRBV9,TRBJ2-3,-,CASSPTSSGADTQYF,TGTGCCAGCAGCCCTACGTCTAGCGGCGCAGATACGCAGTATTTT
-,TRBV7-9,TRBJ1-1,once,CASSPTGNTEAFF,TGTGCCAGCAGCCCGACAGGGAACACTGAAGCTTTCTTT
TRBD2,TRBV7-6,TRBJ2-1,once,CASTSGMYNEQFF,TGTGCCAGCACTAGCGGGATGTACAATGAGCAGTTCTTC
-,TRBV4-1,TRBJ2-7,-,CASSQIAGVSYEQYF,TGCGCCAGCAGCCAAATCGCAGGGGTCTCCTACGAGCAGTACTTC
TRBD1,TRBV6-5,TRBJ1-6,-,CASRGTAHNSPLHF,TGTGCCAGCCGGGGGACAGCGCATAATTCACCCCTCCACTTT
-,TRBV12-5,TRBJ1-6,-,CASGWGAPLHF,TGTGCTAGTGGTTGGGGCGCACCCCTCCACTTT
-,TRBV9,TRBJ2-1,-,CASSVQGVSYNEQFF,TGTGCCAGCAGCGTACAGGGTGTTTCCTACAATGAGCAGTTCTTC
-,TRBV27,TRBJ1-2,-,CASSSARGMDNGYTF,TGTGCCAGCAGTTCGGCGAGAGGGATGGATAATGGCTACACCTTC
-,TRBV7-2,TRBJ1-3,few,CASSLSRGNTIYF,TGTGCCAGCAGCTTATCACGGGGAAACACCATATATTTT
-,TRBV27,TRBJ2-7,-,CASSNTGRGWGLNSYEQYF,TGTGCCAGCAGTAATACAGGCCGCGGCTGGGGTCTAAACTCCTACGAGCAGTACTTC
-,TRBV15,TRBJ1-2,-,CAPGDLGYGYTF,TGTGCCCCAGGGGACCTGGGCTATGGCTACACCTTC
-,TRBV4-1,TRBJ1-2,once,CASSHLGERRTRGYTF,TGCGCCAGCAGCCACCTTGGGGAGCGCCGGACGAGGGGCTACACCTTC
-,TRBV6-1,TRBJ2-5,-,CASSESGGGGTQYF,TGTGCCAGCAGTGAATCGGGGGGCGGCGGGACCCAGTACTTC
-,TRBV25-1,TRBJ2-1,-,CASSEFSGALNEQFF,TGTGCCAGCAGTGAATTTAGTGGAGCCCTCAATGAGCAGTTCTTC
-,TRBV5-1,TRBJ1-2,-,CASSFEPGGYGYTF,TGCGCCAGCAGCTTTGAGCCGGGAGGCTATGGCTACACCTTC
-,TRBV9,TRBJ1-3,-,CASSAVGNTIYF,TGTGCCAGCAGCGCCGTAGGAAACACCATATATTTT
-,TRBV5-4,TRBJ1-2,-,CAYGSDYGYTF,TGTGCCTACGGGTCCGACTATGGCTACACCTTC
-,TRBV4-1,TRBJ1-4,-,CASSQADTSDEKLFF,TGCGCCAGCAGCCAAGCCGACACTTCTGATGAAAAACTGTTTTTT
TRBD1,TRBV4-2,TRBJ2-7,-,CASSQGPGQGADEQYF,TGTGCCAGCAGCCAAGGACCGGGACAGGGGGCCGATGAGCAGTACTTC
-,TRBV5-8,TRBJ1-3,-,CASSFLAGNTIYF,TGTGCCAGCAGCTTCTTAGCGGGAAACACCATATATTTT
TRBD1,TRBV7-3,TRBJ1-1,-,CASSFAGQGTEAFF,TGTGCCAGCAGCTTCGCGGGACAGGGCACTGAAGCTTTCTTT
-,TRBV5-4,TRBJ2-5,-,CASSSGLRAQETQYF,TGTGCCAGCAGCTCGGGACTCCGAGCGCAAGAGACCCAGTACTTC
-,TRBV18,TRBJ1-1,-,CASSPQGRDTEAFF,TGTGCCAGCTCACCCCAGGGGAGGGACACTGAAGCTTTCTTT
-,TRBV2,TRBJ1-6,-,CASRGGVSSYNSPLHF,TGTGCCAGCAGGGGAGGGGTGAGCTCCTATAATTCACCCCTCCACTTT
-,TRBV30,TRBJ1-1,few,CAWSDWTDEAFF,TGTGCCTGGAGTGACTGGACAGATGAAGCTTTCTTT
TRBD1,TRBV4-3,TRBJ1-2,-,CASSQKQGATNYGYTF,TGCGCCAGCAGCCAAAAACAGGGGGCAACGAACTATGGCTACACCTTC
TRBD1,TRBV29-1,TRBJ2-5,-,CSVGEGTGWQETQYF,TGCAGCGTAGGGGAGGGGACAGGGTGGCAAGAGACCCAGTACTTC
TRBD2,TRBV4-3,TRBJ2-4,-,CASSQDRLDSASGSKNIQYF,TGCGCCAGCAGCCAAGATCGTCTGGACTCGGCTAGCGGGAGTAAAAACATTCAGTACTTC
-,TRBV4-3,TRBJ2-1,-,CASSQDVGVGGYNEQFF,TGCGCCAGCAGCCAAGATGTAGGGGTCGGGGGCTACAATGAGCAGTTCTTC
-,TRBV6-1,TRBJ1-1,-,CASTTTGGGEAFF,TGTGCCAGCACCACTACGGGCGGGGGGGAAGCTTTCTTT
-,TRBV4-3,TRBJ2-2,-,CASSQGSSGELFF,TGCGCCAGCAGCCAAGGGAGTTCTGGGGAGCTGTTTTTT
TRBD2,TRBV5-6,TRBJ2-3,-,CASSLLAGGFGTDTQYF,TGTGCCAGCAGCTTGCTAGCGGGGGGGTTCGGCACAGATACGCAGTATTTT
-,TRBV30,TRBJ2-1,once,CAWSGRAQSLFF,TGTGCCTGGAGTGGTCGTGCCCAAAGCCTGTTCTTC
TRBD1,TRBV7-3,TRBJ2-7,-,CASSLTGTVSYEQYF,TGTGCCAGCAGCTTAACCGGGACAGTTTCCTACGAGCAGTACTTC
TRBD1,TRBV7-2,TRBJ1-1,-,CASSLRRQGLNTEAFF,TGTGCCAGCAGCCTGCGGAGACAGGGTCTGAACACTGAAGCTTTCTTT
TRBD1,TRBV6-5,TRBJ1-3,-,CASSSSGTGGNTIYF,TGTGCCAGCAGTTCTTCCGGGACAGGGGGCAACACCATATATTTT
-,TRBV20-1,TRBJ2-1,once,CSASGWSEQFF,TGCAGTGCTAGCGGTTGGAGTGAGCAGTTCTTC
TRBD2,TRBV14,TRBJ2-3,-,CASSVRGAGADTQYF,TGTGCCAGCAGCGTGCGGGGGGCGGGCGCAGATACGCAGTATTTT
-,TRBV30,TRBJ1-5,few,CAWSVTGYSNQPQHF,TGTGCCTGGAGTGTAACAGGGTATAGCAATCAGCCCCAGCATTTT
-,TRBV30,TRBJ2-3,-,CAWSGIIWRADTQYF,TGTGCCTGGAGTGGTATAATCTGGAGGGCAGATACGCAGTATTTT
TRBD2,TRBV12-5,TRBJ2-7,few,CASGFSGLARAEQYF,TGTGCTAGTGGCTTTTCAGGACTAGCGCGAGCCGAGCAGTACTTC